A selection of T cell receptor beta chains follows, all from one sample in a study of identical twins. TCRdb reprocessed the 5' RACE reads via MiXCR and lists one record per CDR3 protein. The table includes 400,000 to 550,000 distinct CDR3 sequences, approximately 22% detected once. This same sample was also part of a study on T cells expressing NK-cell markers.

The sample consisted of CD4+ T cells sorted from blood. The source is a woman younger than 35 in good health. CDR3s include the opening cysteine and the closing phenylalanine or tryptophan. The D gene is left open where the match is weak. Not every row has a clone size; where given, it reads once, few, many or a size class.

v_gene: TRBV20-1
d_gene: TRBD2
abundance: .
j_gene: TRBJ2-3
CDR3nt: TGCAGTGCTTGGGGGACTAGCGGGAGCGCAGATACGCAGTATTTT
CDR3aa: CSAWGTSGSADTQYF

v_gene: TRBV4-2
d_gene: TRBD1
abundance: .
j_gene: TRBJ2-7
CDR3nt: TGTGCCAGCAGACTCAGACAGGGTGACGAGCAGTACTTC
CDR3aa: CASRLRQGDEQYF

v_gene: TRBV7-2
d_gene: TRBD2
abundance: .
j_gene: TRBJ2-7
CDR3nt: TGTGCCAGCAGCTTAGTAGGGACTAGCTTGAGCTCCTACGAGCAGTACTTC
CDR3aa: CASSLVGTSLSSYEQYF

v_gene: TRBV18
d_gene: .
abundance: .
j_gene: TRBJ2-7
CDR3nt: TGTGCCAGCTCACCCATCGGAGGTAGCTACGAGCAGTACTTC
CDR3aa: CASSPIGGSYEQYF

v_gene: TRBV15
d_gene: .
abundance: .
j_gene: TRBJ2-2
CDR3nt: TGTGCCACCAGCAGGGACTGGGCGAACACCGGGGAGCTGTTTTTT
CDR3aa: CATSRDWANTGELFF

v_gene: TRBV6-4
d_gene: TRBD2
abundance: many
j_gene: TRBJ2-3
CDR3nt: TGTGCCAGCAGAGCCGGACTAGGTAGCACAGATACGCAGTATTTT
CDR3aa: CASRAGLGSTDTQYF

v_gene: TRBV12-3/TRBV12-4
d_gene: TRBD1
abundance: .
j_gene: TRBJ2-3
CDR3nt: TGTGCCAGCAGACCCAACAGGGGTGGAACAGATACGCAGTATTTT
CDR3aa: CASRPNRGGTDTQYF

v_gene: TRBV28
d_gene: .
abundance: few
j_gene: TRBJ1-2
CDR3nt: TGTGCCAGCAGTTCCCCCCCCTATGGCTACACCTTC
CDR3aa: CASSSPPYGYTF

v_gene: TRBV4-2
d_gene: TRBD2
abundance: few
j_gene: TRBJ2-4
CDR3nt: TGTGCCAGCAGCCAAGAGGGGGGGGTGAATTCGGACATTCAGTACTTC
CDR3aa: CASSQEGGVNSDIQYF

v_gene: TRBV20-1
d_gene: .
abundance: few
j_gene: TRBJ2-2
CDR3nt: TGCAGTGCTCGGTCGGACGGGAACACCGGGGAGCTGTTTTTT
CDR3aa: CSARSDGNTGELFF

v_gene: TRBV11-2
d_gene: .
abundance: few
j_gene: TRBJ2-1
CDR3nt: TGTGCCAGCAGCTTATCATCCGGAGCGTTGTTCTTC
CDR3aa: CASSLSSGALFF

v_gene: TRBV10-1
d_gene: .
abundance: .
j_gene: TRBJ2-3
CDR3nt: TGCGCCAGCAGTGAGTCGACTAGCACAGATACGCAGTATTTT
CDR3aa: CASSESTSTDTQYF

v_gene: TRBV7-9
d_gene: .
abundance: few
j_gene: TRBJ1-2
CDR3nt: TGTGGAGGGTTGGGGGACTATGGCTACACCTTC
CDR3aa: CGGLGDYGYTF

v_gene: TRBV7-9
d_gene: .
abundance: .
j_gene: TRBJ1-2
CDR3nt: TGTGCCAGCAGCCCGGGACACGCGACTAACTATGGCTACACCTTC
CDR3aa: CASSPGHATNYGYTF

v_gene: TRBV5-1
d_gene: .
abundance: .
j_gene: TRBJ1-4
CDR3nt: TGCGCCAGCAGCTTCAACGGGGGGCAGGGTGAAAAACTGTTTTTT
CDR3aa: CASSFNGGQGEKLFF

v_gene: TRBV5-4
d_gene: .
abundance: few
j_gene: TRBJ2-3
CDR3nt: TGTGCCAGCAGCTTACGATTCGAGGCAGATACGCAGTATTTT
CDR3aa: CASSLRFEADTQYF

v_gene: TRBV12-3/TRBV12-4
d_gene: .
abundance: many
j_gene: TRBJ1-5
CDR3nt: TGTGCCAGCAGTTTGCAGAGCAATCAGCCCCAGCATTTT
CDR3aa: CASSLQSNQPQHF

v_gene: TRBV20-1
d_gene: .
abundance: .
j_gene: TRBJ2-7
CDR3nt: TGCAGTGCTAGAATATCCCCGGGACTCAAATACGAGCAGTACTTC
CDR3aa: CSARISPGLKYEQYF

v_gene: TRBV20-1
d_gene: TRBD1
abundance: few
j_gene: TRBJ2-3
CDR3nt: TGCAGTGCTATGACTGGGACAGGGGGCGAAATAGATACGCAGTATTTT
CDR3aa: CSAMTGTGGEIDTQYF

v_gene: TRBV20-1
d_gene: .
abundance: few
j_gene: TRBJ2-5
CDR3nt: TGCAGTGCTAGAGGGGCCATCGCCCAAGAGACCCAGTACTTC
CDR3aa: CSARGAIAQETQYF

v_gene: TRBV11-2
d_gene: TRBD2
abundance: .
j_gene: TRBJ2-7
CDR3nt: TGTGCCAGCAGCTTCCTAGCGGGAACGCCTCGGGTCGAGCAGTACTTC
CDR3aa: CASSFLAGTPRVEQYF

v_gene: TRBV6-2/TRBV6-3
d_gene: .
abundance: many
j_gene: TRBJ2-1
CDR3nt: TGTGCCAGCAGTTACAGGGTCAATGAGCAGTTCTTC
CDR3aa: CASSYRVNEQFF

v_gene: TRBV11-2
d_gene: .
abundance: few
j_gene: TRBJ2-1
CDR3nt: TGTGCCAGCAGCTTAACATACAGGGTCCAGAGCTCCTACAATGAGCAGTTCTTC
CDR3aa: CASSLTYRVQSSYNEQFF

v_gene: TRBV5-1
d_gene: .
abundance: few
j_gene: TRBJ1-1
CDR3nt: TGCGCCAGCAGCCCTCAAAGTGGTCAGGGTGAAGCTTTCTTT
CDR3aa: CASSPQSGQGEAFF

v_gene: TRBV20-1
d_gene: .
abundance: .
j_gene: TRBJ2-5
CDR3nt: TGCAGTGCAGGGTTAACGGGACTCCAAGAGACCCAGTACTTC
CDR3aa: CSAGLTGLQETQYF

v_gene: TRBV20-1
d_gene: TRBD1
abundance: .
j_gene: TRBJ2-7
CDR3nt: TGCTGTGCTCGTAGACTACAGGGGTATGACTACGAGCAGTACTTC
CDR3aa: CCARRLQGYDYEQYF

v_gene: TRBV20-1
d_gene: TRBD2
abundance: .
j_gene: TRBJ2-1
CDR3nt: TGCAGTGCTCGGGGGACGACTAGCGGCAATGAGCAGTTCTTC
CDR3aa: CSARGTTSGNEQFF

v_gene: TRBV4-1
d_gene: .
abundance: few
j_gene: TRBJ2-5
CDR3nt: TGCGCCAGCAGCCCCCGACGAGGCAGGGTGGAGACCCAGTACTTC
CDR3aa: CASSPRRGRVETQYF

v_gene: TRBV20-1
d_gene: TRBD2
abundance: .
j_gene: TRBJ2-3
CDR3nt: TGCAGTGCACCTAGCGGGGGGGGGATCTTAGATACGCAGTATTTT
CDR3aa: CSAPSGGGILDTQYF

v_gene: TRBV6-5
d_gene: .
abundance: .
j_gene: TRBJ2-1
CDR3nt: TGTGCCAGCAGTTACTTCCGCCCGTCCGTCAATGAGCAGTTCTTC
CDR3aa: CASSYFRPSVNEQFF

v_gene: TRBV7-9
d_gene: .
abundance: once
j_gene: TRBJ2-1
CDR3nt: TGTGCCAGCAGCTTATTTAAGTGGACAGCCCGGGAGAATGAGCAGTTCTTC
CDR3aa: CASSLFKWTARENEQFF

v_gene: TRBV12-3/TRBV12-4
d_gene: TRBD1
abundance: few
j_gene: TRBJ1-6
CDR3nt: TGTGCCAGCAGTTTACAGGGGGCCAACTCACCCCTCCACTTT
CDR3aa: CASSLQGANSPLHF

v_gene: TRBV20-1
d_gene: TRBD2
abundance: few
j_gene: TRBJ2-1
CDR3nt: TGCAGTGCTAGAGCCCTGACTAGCGGGAGGTTGTCCTACAATGAGCAGTTCTTC
CDR3aa: CSARALTSGRLSYNEQFF

v_gene: TRBV5-1
d_gene: TRBD2
abundance: .
j_gene: TRBJ2-1
CDR3nt: TGCGCCAGCACCTTGCTGGGGACTAGCGGGACCCGGGGTTACTTC
CDR3aa: CASTLLGTSGTRGYF

v_gene: TRBV5-1
d_gene: .
abundance: .
j_gene: TRBJ2-3
CDR3nt: TGCGCCAGCAGCTTGGGGGACGCCACAGATACGCAGTATTTT
CDR3aa: CASSLGDATDTQYF

v_gene: TRBV20-1
d_gene: .
abundance: .
j_gene: TRBJ2-1
CDR3nt: TGCTCCTTCTTAAGCAATGAGCAGTTCTTC
CDR3aa: CSFLSNEQFF

v_gene: TRBV7-9
d_gene: .
abundance: .
j_gene: TRBJ1-1
CDR3nt: TGTGCCAGCACCCGTCCAGGGGTTAACACTGAAGCTTTCTTT
CDR3aa: CASTRPGVNTEAFF

v_gene: TRBV12-3/TRBV12-4
d_gene: TRBD2
abundance: few
j_gene: TRBJ2-1
CDR3nt: TGTGCCAGCAGTTTAGGGGGAGGGAGCCTAGGGCCCTACAATGAGCAGTTCTTC
CDR3aa: CASSLGGGSLGPYNEQFF

v_gene: TRBV12-3/TRBV12-4
d_gene: .
abundance: few
j_gene: TRBJ1-2
CDR3nt: TGTGCCAGCAAGGACGACAGGTTCTATGGCTACACCTTC
CDR3aa: CASKDDRFYGYTF

v_gene: TRBV20-1
d_gene: .
abundance: .
j_gene: TRBJ2-1
CDR3nt: TGCAGTGCCACCCAGGGTGAGCAGTTCTTC
CDR3aa: CSATQGEQFF

v_gene: TRBV24-1
d_gene: .
abundance: many
j_gene: TRBJ1-2
CDR3nt: TGTGCCACCAGTGATGGATTGGGGGGCAGTGGCTACACCTTC
CDR3aa: CATSDGLGGSGYTF

v_gene: TRBV20-1
d_gene: TRBD2
abundance: few
j_gene: TRBJ2-7
CDR3nt: TGCAGTGCTAAGGCTACTAGCGGCTACGAGCAGTACTTC
CDR3aa: CSAKATSGYEQYF

v_gene: TRBV11-2
d_gene: .
abundance: .
j_gene: TRBJ2-1
CDR3nt: TGTGCCAGCAGACACCGAAAGGCAGGGAACTACAATGAGCAGTTCTTC
CDR3aa: CASRHRKAGNYNEQFF

v_gene: TRBV2
d_gene: .
abundance: .
j_gene: TRBJ1-2
CDR3nt: TGTGCCAGCAGTACCGACGGAAACTATGGCTACACCTTC
CDR3aa: CASSTDGNYGYTF

v_gene: TRBV29-1
d_gene: .
abundance: .
j_gene: TRBJ2-5
CDR3nt: TGCAGCGGGAAACGGGTCCAAGAGACCCAGTACTTC
CDR3aa: CSGKRVQETQYF

v_gene: TRBV6-2/TRBV6-3
d_gene: .
abundance: .
j_gene: TRBJ2-2
CDR3nt: TGTGCCAGCAGTTCCGGACAGTCTAACACCGGGGAGCTGTTTTTT
CDR3aa: CASSSGQSNTGELFF

v_gene: TRBV3-1
d_gene: .
abundance: .
j_gene: TRBJ2-7
CDR3nt: TGTGCCAGCAGCCAGTTCTCCTACGAGCAGTACTTC
CDR3aa: CASSQFSYEQYF

v_gene: TRBV5-5
d_gene: .
abundance: .
j_gene: TRBJ1-5
CDR3nt: TGTGCCAGCAGAAAAGGGTATAGCAATCAGCCCCAGCATTTT
CDR3aa: CASRKGYSNQPQHF

v_gene: TRBV20-1
d_gene: .
abundance: .
j_gene: TRBJ2-4
CDR3nt: TGCAGTGCTAGGGACAGACAAGAAAGCTTAGCCAAAAACATTCAGTACTTC
CDR3aa: CSARDRQESLAKNIQYF